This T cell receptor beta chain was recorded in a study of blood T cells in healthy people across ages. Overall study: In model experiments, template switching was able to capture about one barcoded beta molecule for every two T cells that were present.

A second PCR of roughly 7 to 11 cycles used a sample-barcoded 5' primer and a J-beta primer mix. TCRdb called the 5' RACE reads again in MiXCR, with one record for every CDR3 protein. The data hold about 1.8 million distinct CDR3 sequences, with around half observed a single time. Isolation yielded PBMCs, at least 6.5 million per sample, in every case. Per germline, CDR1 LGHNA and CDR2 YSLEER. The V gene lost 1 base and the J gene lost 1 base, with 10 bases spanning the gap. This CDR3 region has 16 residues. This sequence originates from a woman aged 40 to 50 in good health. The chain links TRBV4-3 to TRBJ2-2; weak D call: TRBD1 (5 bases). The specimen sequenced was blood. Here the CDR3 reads CASSQVNRLNTGELFF. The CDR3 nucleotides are TGCGCCAGCAGCCAAGTCAACAGGTTGAACACCGGGGAGCTGTTTTTT.